This T cell receptor beta chain was captured by sequencing in a study of OX40 agonist ivuxolimab in advanced cancers. As for the study in general: From about 20 to 80 years was the age range, with a mean of around 60 years, and around 80% were male. Of the participants, around 43% had some prior anti-PD-1, anti-PD-L1 or anti-CTLA-4 therapy, which was allowed.

TCRdb's copy holds only in-frame clones and misses some; the assay was immunoSEQ multiplex PCR. The data contain about 68,000 clones, 80% to 85% of them singletons. The germline CDR1 and CDR2 sequences are SGHTA and FQGNSA. This CDR3 region has 14 residues. Deletions cut 11 bases from V and 7 bases from J, with 21 bases between. The sequence derives from an adult with an advanced solid tumor such as melanoma, head and neck, liver or kidney cancer. The chain recombines TRBV7-2 with TRBJ2-1, with a tentative D call TRBD1 (5 bases). The sample was CD4+ or CD8+ T cells sorted from blood, taken in a trial of the OX40 agonist ivuxolimab. The CDR3 bases are TGTGCCTGTACCCGGACATCGGGCTTGAATGAGCAGTTCTTC. It encodes CACTRTSGLNEQFF.